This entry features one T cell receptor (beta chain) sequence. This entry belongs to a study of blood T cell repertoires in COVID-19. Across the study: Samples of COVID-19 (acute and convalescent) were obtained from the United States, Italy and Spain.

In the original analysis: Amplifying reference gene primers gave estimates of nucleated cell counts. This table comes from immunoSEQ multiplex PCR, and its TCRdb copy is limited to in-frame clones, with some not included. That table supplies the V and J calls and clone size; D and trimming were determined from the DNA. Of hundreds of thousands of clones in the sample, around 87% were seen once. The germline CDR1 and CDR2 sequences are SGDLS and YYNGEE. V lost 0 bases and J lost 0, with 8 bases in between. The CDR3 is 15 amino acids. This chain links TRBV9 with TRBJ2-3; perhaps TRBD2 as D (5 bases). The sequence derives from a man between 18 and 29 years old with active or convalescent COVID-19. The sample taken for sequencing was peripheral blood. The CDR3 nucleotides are TGTGCCAGCAGCGTAGGCGGGTTTAGCACAGATACGCAGTATTTT. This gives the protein CASSVGGFSTDTQYF.